This T cell receptor beta chain was identified in a study of read filtering for tumor transcriptome and immune sequencing. The V gene's germline CDR1 is LNHNV and CDR2 YYDKDF (reference sequence). The CDR3 extends over 18 amino acids. V was clipped by 0 bases and J by 0 bases, with 15 bases between them. Molecular barcoded adaptors covering alpha/delta and beta/gamma chains were used on approximately 440 ng RNA. MiXCR, run by TCRdb on the reads, gives a single entry per CDR3 protein. The table records approximately 40,000 distinct CDR3 sequences, roughly 15% of them present only once. Broader study findings: IR-seq captured clonotypes deeper and more reliably than RNA-seq.

There are many counts of this clonotype. What it binds is not known. This clonotype was sampled from a donor aged 40 or older with multiple myeloma. The sequenced sample consisted of a population of CD138-negative cells sorted from bone marrow. The V call is TRBV15, the J call TRBJ1-3, with D maybe TRBD1 (5 bases). CDR3 coding DNA: TGTGCCACCAGCAGAGATCGGGGGAGCGGGAGCTCTGGAAACACCATATATTTT. It encodes CATSRDRGSGSSGNTIYF. The full variable domain, rest sourced from reference TRBV15 and TRBJ1-3, is DAMVIQNPRYQVTQFGKPVTLSCSQTLNHNVMYWYQQKSSQAPKLLFHYYDKDFNNEADTPDNFQSRRPNTSFCFLDIRSPGLGDTAMYLCATSRDRGSGSSGNTIYFGEGSWLTVV.